What follows are 8 T cell receptor beta chains derived from one specimen sequenced in a study of CD8 T cells in ankylosing spondylitis. Using its own MiXCR run on the 5' RACE reads, TCRdb lists one record per CDR3 protein. The sample consists of around 770,000 distinct CDR3 sequences, over 15% of them appearing once. Their antigens are not known. Findings and limits, study-wide: A motif of roughly 8 highly homologous TCR beta variants was seen as apparently characteristic of ankylosing spondylitis blood.

The sequencing sample was made of blood, either unsorted or a sorted T cell fraction (not recorded which). The receptors stem from a male donor with ankylosing spondylitis.

This clonotype was observed a few times. The chain carries TRBV6-1 and TRBJ2-7, with 15 bases identical to TRBD2. The germline CDR1 and CDR2 sequences are MNHNS and SASEGT. After removal of 6 bases from V and 4 bases from J, the junction contained 1 base not matched to a gene. CDR3 length equals 14 residues. The CDR3 loop is CASRGTSGRYEQYF. The CDR3, as DNA: TGTGCCAGCAGAGGGACTAGCGGGAGGTACGAGCAGTACTTC.

This clonotype occurred a few times. The chain links TRBV18 to TRBJ2-7; possibly TRBD1 for D (6 bases). This CDR3 has 14 amino acids. V dropped 1 base and J dropped 3 bases, with 10 bases sitting between them. The V gene's germline CDR1 is KGHSH and CDR2 LQKENI. CDR3 bases: TGTGCCAGCTCACCACAGGGGGAAGGCTACGAGCAGTACTTC. Translated, it gives CASSPQGEGYEQYF. Supplemented by reference TRBV18 and TRBJ2-7, the full variable domain reads NAGVMQNPRHLVRRRGQEARLRCSPMKGHSHVYWYRQLPEEGLKFMVYLQKENIIDESGMPKERFSAEFPKEGPSILRIQQVVRGDSAAYFCASSPQGEGYEQYFGPGTRLTVT.

The V gene is TRBV12-3 or TRBV12-4, the J gene TRBJ2-2; no firm D call. V dropped 4 bases and J dropped 6 bases, with 9 bases sitting between them. The CDR3 covers 13 residues. The CDR3 is CASSYALSGELFF. The CDR3 DNA sequence: TGTGCCAGCAGTTACGCGCTCTCCGGGGAGCTGTTTTTT.

In this sample, this clonotype turned up many times. The chain employs TRBV7-2 and TRBJ1-5; TRBD1 might be the D (5 bases). Germline CDR1 reads SGHTA; CDR2 reads FQGNSA. V was cut by 1 base and J by 7 bases, with 14 bases left in between. This CDR3 is built from 15 residues. CDR3 DNA: TGTGCCAGCAGCTTAGAGGCCGGGGGTGGGCAGCCCCAGCATTTT. This codes for CASSLEAGGGQPQHF.

V usage is TRBV20-1 and J usage is TRBJ2-1; no definite D call. The CDR3 length is 14 residues. V shed 3 bases and J shed 6 bases, with 15 bases lying between them. Germline CDR1 DFQATT, CDR2 SNEGSKA (reference sequence). For the CDR3, the DNA is TGCAGTGCTAGTGGTCTCCCTCGGGTCAATGAGCAGTTCTTC. Amino acid sequence: CSASGLPRVNEQFF.

The V call is TRBV7-2, the J call TRBJ1-1; D is undetermined. Germline V gene lookup returns CDR1 SGHTA and CDR2 FQGNSA. The CDR3 runs to 13 residues. V lost 2 bases and J lost 7, with 11 bases in between. The CDR3 reads CASSLTESLEAFF. Written as DNA, the CDR3 is TGTGCCAGCAGCTTAACAGAAAGTCTTGAAGCTTTCTTT.

The genes are TRBV6-5 and TRBJ1-5; D is ambiguous. Germline-derived CDR1 and CDR2 are MNHEY and SVGAGI. The CDR3 length is 13 residues. V was cut by 2 bases and J by 6 bases, with 8 bases left in between. The CDR3 sequence is CASSYRAGQPQHF. The CDR3 nucleotides read TGTGCCAGCAGTTACAGGGCGGGTCAGCCCCAGCATTTT.

This chain links TRBV12-3 or TRBV12-4 with TRBJ1-1; D is possibly TRBD1 (5 bases). V lost 5 bases, J lost 4 bases, and 14 bases lay in between. The CDR3 totals 14 residues. This CDR3 is CASSSNMGGTEAFF. The CDR3 nucleotides read TGTGCCAGCAGTAGTAACATGGGGGGCACTGAAGCTTTCTTT.